A selection of T cell receptor beta chains follows, all from one sample in a study of Ad26.COV2.S vaccination and SARS-CoV-2 variants. Produced via immunoSEQ multiplex PCR; TCRdb's table is partial and in-frame only. The sample carries some 640,000 clones, more than 70% recorded once. The specimen was peripheral blood, collected in a trial of Ad26.COV2.S vaccine versus placebo. The receptors stem from a person aged 18-60 years who received the Ad26.COV2.S COVID-19 vaccine or a placebo. Both conserved end residues are part of each CDR3.

V gene: TRBV5-1; J gene: TRBJ1-5; CDR3 protein: CASRPEGGNQPQHF
V gene: TRBV30; J gene: TRBJ2-1; CDR3 protein: CAWSPSGGRTYNEQFF
V gene: TRBV7-2; J gene: TRBJ2-7; CDR3 protein: CASSLASTGSYEQYF
V gene: TRBV10-3; J gene: TRBJ2-3; CDR3 protein: CAISEPGSDTQYF
V gene: TRBV2; J gene: TRBJ2-7; CDR3 protein: CASSIGPYEQYF
V gene: TRBV5-6; J gene: TRBJ1-5; CDR3 protein: CASSSGEGGQPQHF
V gene: TRBV19; J gene: TRBJ1-3; CDR3 protein: CASSLTGEAGNTIYF
V gene: TRBV19; J gene: TRBJ2-1; CDR3 protein: CASRSLAGGPEQFF
V gene: TRBV25-1; J gene: TRBJ1-2; CDR3 protein: CASSEFGQYGYTF
V gene: TRBV12-3/TRBV12-4; J gene: TRBJ1-5; CDR3 protein: CASSLAGGRPQHF
V gene: TRBV7-9; J gene: TRBJ1-6; CDR3 protein: CASSAGALLSPLHF
V gene: TRBV7-3; J gene: TRBJ1-1; CDR3 protein: CASSLTYRENTEAFF
V gene: TRBV6-2/TRBV6-3; J gene: TRBJ2-5; CDR3 protein: CASSYSRKAQETQYF
V gene: TRBV30; J gene: TRBJ2-3; CDR3 protein: CAWSVRLAASTDTQYF
V gene: TRBV18; J gene: TRBJ1-1; CDR3 protein: CASSLDVANTEAFF
V gene: TRBV5-1; J gene: TRBJ2-5; CDR3 protein: CASSQQGSETQYF
V gene: TRBV5-4; J gene: TRBJ2-3; CDR3 protein: CASSPNTDTQYF
V gene: TRBV7-3; J gene: TRBJ2-1; CDR3 protein: CASSLADRGGNEQFF
V gene: TRBV18; J gene: TRBJ2-2; CDR3 protein: CASSTFSGELFF
V gene: TRBV20-1; J gene: TRBJ1-5; CDR3 protein: CSASESGSHQPQHF
V gene: TRBV7-2; J gene: TRBJ2-2; CDR3 protein: CASSPYLANTGELFF
V gene: TRBV7-9; J gene: TRBJ2-5; CDR3 protein: CASSHRDAWQETQYF
V gene: TRBV6-6; J gene: TRBJ1-5; CDR3 protein: CASSYSSGESNQPQHF
V gene: TRBV30; J gene: TRBJ2-1; CDR3 protein: CAWNWDNDNEQFF
V gene: TRBV19; J gene: TRBJ2-3; CDR3 protein: CACRGNSFTDTQYF
V gene: TRBV5-1; J gene: TRBJ2-1; CDR3 protein: CASSSWTDYNEQFF
V gene: TRBV11-2; J gene: TRBJ1-1; CDR3 protein: CASSLLGSSGTEAFF
V gene: TRBV20-1; J gene: TRBJ2-7; CDR3 protein: CSASDWRSYEQYF
V gene: TRBV19; J gene: TRBJ1-5; CDR3 protein: CASEDRKGQPQHF
V gene: TRBV6-5; J gene: TRBJ2-7; CDR3 protein: CASSYRGNEQYF
V gene: TRBV5-6; J gene: TRBJ1-4; CDR3 protein: CASRLRLPTNEKLFF
V gene: TRBV9; J gene: TRBJ2-2; CDR3 protein: CASSVEGVEAGELFF
V gene: TRBV18; J gene: TRBJ1-1; CDR3 protein: CASSQSEAFF
V gene: TRBV6-5; J gene: TRBJ2-7; CDR3 protein: CASSYDREPYEQYF
V gene: TRBV18; J gene: TRBJ1-2; CDR3 protein: CASSPGTGGDYGYTF
V gene: TRBV19; J gene: TRBJ2-3; CDR3 protein: CASSTPSGTSTDTQYF
V gene: TRBV5-4; J gene: TRBJ1-1; CDR3 protein: CASSLGGQGAGNTEAFF
V gene: TRBV3-1/TRBV3-2; J gene: TRBJ2-7; CDR3 protein: CASSLRGPQPYEQYF
V gene: TRBV5-1; J gene: TRBJ2-7; CDR3 protein: CASSLASSGLSYEQYF
V gene: TRBV5-5; J gene: TRBJ2-6; CDR3 protein: CASSLAREISGANVLTF
V gene: TRBV4-2; J gene: TRBJ2-3; CDR3 protein: CASSQDRPSGGPTDTQYF
V gene: TRBV14; J gene: TRBJ1-1; CDR3 protein: CASSQRDKGNTEAFF
V gene: TRBV18; J gene: TRBJ2-7; CDR3 protein: CASSPGQEAYEQYF
V gene: TRBV6-5; J gene: TRBJ2-7; CDR3 protein: CASSWGAGSYEQYF
V gene: TRBV6-6; J gene: TRBJ2-5; CDR3 protein: CASTARGQTQYF
V gene: TRBV3-1/TRBV3-2; J gene: TRBJ2-3; CDR3 protein: CASSQARGGTDTQYF
V gene: TRBV7-2; J gene: TRBJ1-5; CDR3 protein: CASSYDRSQQPQHF
V gene: TRBV5-1; J gene: TRBJ1-3; CDR3 protein: CASSLGQYPGNTIYF
V gene: TRBV5-6; J gene: TRBJ1-4; CDR3 protein: CASSLVGTEKLFF
V gene: TRBV19; J gene: TRBJ2-6; CDR3 protein: CASSKTGSSGANVLTF
V gene: TRBV2; J gene: TRBJ1-3; CDR3 protein: CASSLGSGNTIYF
V gene: TRBV15; J gene: TRBJ1-3; CDR3 protein: CATSPRLGGSGNTIYF
V gene: TRBV6-2/TRBV6-3; J gene: TRBJ2-2; CDR3 protein: CASSTFGSGGLNTGELFF
V gene: TRBV19; J gene: TRBJ2-7; CDR3 protein: CASSTRVSAAYEQYF